This T cell receptor (beta chain) was retrieved from a study of CD8+ T cells in alopecia areata. Study summary: Percent of scalp involved defined treated patients' severity scores. Findings and caveats of the study: Tofacitinib yielded significantly lower scalp clonality and fewer expanded CD8+ clones among the top 100. Lesional tissue from the scalp (especially in alopecia totalis/universalis) showed higher clonality than normal scalp.

The sample holds a few counts of this clone. As yet, its antigen is unknown. RNA extraction and reverse transcription yielded cDNA as sequencing template. Sequencing used immunoSEQ multiplex PCR; TCRdb keeps in-frame clones, though not all of them. The sample yields 95,000 to 150,000 clones, about 50% seen once. The treatment is: oral pan-JAK inhibitor, 5-10 mg twice daily. Alopecia areata patients provided lesional scalp punch biopsies and peripheral blood, both collected for the study. Germline CDR1 is SGHTA and CDR2 is FQGNSA. V trimming: 8 bases; J trimming: 2 bases; junction bases outside the gene matches: 5. The length of the CDR3 is 13 residues.

This chain uses TRBV7-2 with TRBJ1-2, with 7 nucleotides matching TRBD1. This specimen was CD4+ T cells sorted from blood, taken at week 4, from a patient treated with tofacitinib. This TCR came from a human donor with alopecia areata. The DNA of the CDR3 is TGTGCCAGCCGACAGGGACCCAACTATGGCTACACCTTC. It yields the protein CASRQGPNYGYTF.